This TCR beta chain comes out of a study of cytomegalovirus exposure and HLA in healthy donors. Study-wide background: The 95 to 150 validation repertoires used a platform that matched the one used for the 550 to 800 first-cohort repertoires, as a later analysis reported.

This clone was counted once. Its antigen remains unidentified. Study-wide points: According to a subsequent analysis, TCR clusters identified in the first cohort showed a tendency to co-occur across the approximately 120 validation repertoires. The classifier, whose performance was assessed in both the original and validation cohorts, reportedly diagnosed cytomegalovirus status with high specificity and sensitivity.

The method was immunoSEQ multiplex PCR; TCRdb's version includes in-frame clones alone and lacks a portion of them. The sample consists of around 150,000 clones, almost 85% of them appearing once. What was sequenced was PBMCs. The receptor's source is a man aged 30 to 39 in good health and CMV-seropositive.

CDR3 amino acids: CAWNPNRAVNTEAFF. CDR3 in DNA: TGTGCCTGGAACCCGAACAGGGCCGTGAACACTGAAGCTTTCTTT. The chain is built from TRBV30 and TRBJ1-1, with a possible D match to TRBD1 (6 bases). V gave up 4 bases and J gave up 0 bases, with 15 bases separating them. Per the germline V gene, CDR1 is GTSNPN and CDR2 is SVGIG (reference sequence). CDR3 length equals 15 residues.